This T cell receptor beta chain stems from a study of blood T cell repertoires in COVID-19. With V trimmed by 6 bases and J by 1 base, 9 bases remained unmatched. The CDR3 extends over 15 amino acids. The germline gives CDR1 LGHNT, CDR2 FRNRAP. Participants spanned ages roughly 18 to 90 years and resided in roughly 22 US areas. Each participant's cohort was designated according to participant-reported clinical history. Profiling relied on immunoSEQ multiplex PCR, and the TCRdb table lists in-frame clones only, not all of them. The data contain some 250,000 clones, 70% to 85% of them singletons. This chain connects TRBV12-5 to TRBJ2-7; 7 nucleotides align to TRBD1. The clonotype originates from a middle-aged man who had recovered from COVID-19. The sample consisted of PBMCs or T cells enriched from blood (not recorded which). CDR3 coding DNA: TGTGCTAGTGGACCAGGGACAGCCTTTTCCTACGAGCAGTACTTC. Protein: CASGPGTAFSYEQYF.